These 14 T cell receptor beta chains came from one sample sequenced in a study of cytomegalovirus exposure and HLA in healthy donors. This PCR relied on a set of 60 Vbeta primers and 13 Jbeta primers. Only in-frame clones appear in the TCRdb table, and some are missing; sequencing was by immunoSEQ multiplex PCR. The repertoire holds tens of thousands of clones, roughly 72% seen once, with 22% in the top ten. The sample comprised PBMCs. The origin of the receptors is a woman younger than 45 in good health and CMV-seropositive.

The chain recombines TRBV12-5 with TRBJ2-7; 13 bases agree with TRBD2. There are 16 residues in the CDR3. V was clipped by 3 bases and J by 2 bases; unmatched bases: 4. Per germline, CDR1 LGHNT and CDR2 FRNRAP. CDR3 region: CASGFPTSGGTYEQYF. CDR3 nucleotide sequence: TGTGCTAGTGGTTTCCCGACTAGCGGGGGGACCTACGAGCAGTACTTC. Full variable domain (remainder filled in from reference TRBV12-5 and TRBJ2-7): DARVTQTPRHKVTEMGQEVTMRCQPILGHNTVFWYRQTMMQGLELLAYFRNRAPLDDSGMPKDRFSAEMPDATLATLKIQPSEPRDSAVYFCASGFPTSGGTYEQYFGPGTRLTVT.

This clone was recorded only once. CDR3 residues: CASSPQGYNEQFF. The CDR3 DNA follows: TGTGCCAGCAGTCCCCAGGGCTACAATGAGCAGTTCTTC. The rearrangement uses TRBV27 and TRBJ2-1, with a tentative D call TRBD1 (5 bases). V dropped 5 bases and J dropped 3 bases, with 8 bases sitting between them. Germline assignment: CDR1 MNHEY and CDR2 SMNVEV (reference sequence). The CDR3 runs 13 residues.

The CDR3 DNA reads TGCGCCAGCAGTGCGGGAGTTAATGAAAAACTGTTTTTT. Amino acid sequence: CASSAGVNEKLFF. The chain employs TRBV5-1 and TRBJ1-4; D call uncertain. This CDR3 comprises 13 residues. CDR1 is SGHRS and CDR2 is YFSETQ in the germline V gene. V was pared by 5 bases and J by 4 bases, with 9 bases between.

The chain links TRBV5-5 to TRBJ2-7; TRBD1 matches at 8 bases. The CDR3 extends over 13 amino acids. The germline gives CDR1 SGHKS, CDR2 YYEKEE (reference sequence). The V gene end was trimmed by 4 bases and the J gene end by 12 bases; junction bases not matched to a gene: 12. The CDR3 reads CASSTTGDARGYF. DNA of the CDR3: TGTGCCAGCAGCACGACAGGGGACGCGAGGGGGTACTTC.

The sample holds one count of this clone. This chain uses TRBV27 with TRBJ1-1; no clear D. Per the germline V gene, CDR1 is MNHEY and CDR2 is SMNVEV (reference sequence). The CDR3 runs 13 residues. The V end lost 7 bases, the J end lost 3 bases, and 12 bases lay between the germline ends. The CDR3 loop reads CASNTHMDTEAFF. In nucleotides, the CDR3 is TGTGCCAGCAACACCCACATGGACACTGAAGCTTTCTTT.

The V gene is TRBV2, the J gene TRBJ1-4; D is possibly TRBD1 (6 bases). V lost 7 bases to trimming and J lost 4 bases, with 10 bases between them. The CDR3 extends over 13 amino acids. Germline V gene sequence: CDR1 SNHLY, CDR2 FYNNEI. The CDR3, as DNA: TGTGCCAGCAAGGGACAAAATAATGAAAAACTGTTTTTT. Its translation is CASKGQNNEKLFF.

This chain links TRBV6-5 with TRBJ2-2; D might be TRBD1 (5 bases). Germline assignment: CDR1 MNHEY and CDR2 SVGAGI. V dropped 6 bases and J dropped 1 base, with 9 bases sitting between them. The CDR3 length is 14 residues. CDR3 loop: CASRTQGNTGELFF. The CDR3 nucleotides are TGTGCCAGCAGAACGCAGGGGAACACCGGGGAGCTGTTTTTT.

The gene calls are TRBV19 and TRBJ2-5; 15 nucleotides line up with TRBD2. V lost 9 bases to trimming and J lost 2 bases; unmatched junction nucleotides: 4. The germline V gene encodes CDR1 LNHDA and CDR2 SQIVND (reference sequence). CDR3 length: 15 residues. For the CDR3, the DNA is TGTGCCAGCTGCGGACTAGCGGGAGGGCAAGAGACCCAGTACTTC. Protein product: CASCGLAGGQETQYF.

The J gene is TRBJ2-3, the V gene TRBV9; maybe TRBD1 (6 bases). Between the trimmed V and J ends, which lost 0 bases and 5 bases, there was a span of 16 bases. Germline loops: CDR1 SGDLS, CDR2 YYNGEE. The CDR3 is 16 residues long. The CDR3 nucleotides read TGTGCCAGCAGCGTAGAATCTTACAGGGCGGTAGATACGCAGTATTTT. Protein: CASSVESYRAVDTQYF.

The rearrangement links TRBV4-3 to TRBJ1-2; 8 bases are a match to TRBD1. V shed 1 base and J 8 bases; nucleotides not matched to a gene: 9. The CDR3 runs to 15 residues. Germline CDR1 and CDR2: LGHNA and YSLEER. The CDR3 sequence: CASSQVSTGGSGYTF. The CDR3 nucleotides read TGCGCCAGCAGCCAAGTTAGTACAGGGGGTTCCGGCTACACCTTC.

The rearrangement links TRBV29-1 to TRBJ2-7; 7 bases agree with TRBD1. The CDR3 loop spans 13 amino acids. Germline assignment: CDR1 SQVTM and CDR2 ANQGSEA. J lost 3 bases, V lost 3 bases, and 5 bases had no gene match. Here the CDR3 reads CSVETGKSYEQYF. CDR3 nucleotide sequence: TGCAGCGTTGAGACAGGGAAAAGCTACGAGCAGTACTTC.

This chain joins TRBV28 and TRBJ1-2; 7 bases match TRBD1. V was pared by 5 bases and J by 0 bases, with 3 bases of the junction left unmatched. In germline, CDR1 is MDHEN, CDR2 SYDVKM. This CDR3 is 14 amino acids long. The CDR3 bases are TGTGCCAGCAGTGCGGGACAGCCTAACTATGGCTACACCTTC. It encodes CASSAGQPNYGYTF.

The chain joins TRBV10-3 to TRBJ1-5; D is undetermined. CDR1 is ENHRY and CDR2 is SYGVKD in the germline V gene. The CDR3 totals 15 residues. The V gene lost 2 bases and the J gene lost 2 bases, with 10 bases spanning the gap. CDR3: CAISEASSGNQPQHF. DNA for the CDR3: TGTGCCATCAGTGAGGCGTCATCGGGCAATCAGCCCCAGCATTTT.

This clone was recorded once. V is TRBV6-5 and J is TRBJ1-1, with D perhaps TRBD1 (5 bases). The germline CDR1 and CDR2 sequences are MNHEY and SVGAGI. The CDR3 runs 11 residues. Deletions cut 8 bases from V and 1 base from J, with 5 bases between. This CDR3 reads CASQGNTEAFF. As DNA, the CDR3 is TGTGCCAGCCAGGGGAACACTGAAGCTTTCTTT.